The 28 T cell receptor beta chains below were found in one sample sequenced in a study of cytomegalovirus exposure and HLA in healthy donors. The PCR had 60 Vbeta and 13 Jbeta primers. Using immunoSEQ multiplex PCR, the repertoire was profiled, and TCRdb retains in-frame clones only, with some absent. The sample shows 100,000 to 120,000 clones, roughly four fifths of them seen only once. The specimen was PBMCs. These receptors originate from a woman in her thirties in good health and CMV-seronegative.

The CDR3 DNA is TGCGCCAGCAACCATATCGGCGACTTGAACACCGGGGAGCTGTTTTTT. This sequence encodes CASNHIGDLNTGELFF. The V and J genes are TRBV4-3 and TRBJ2-2; no clear D. Deletions cut 7 bases from V and 1 base from J, with 16 bases between. Germline CDR1 LGHNA, CDR2 YSLEER. This CDR3 has 16 residues.

V is TRBV9 and J is TRBJ2-2; 7 nucleotides align to TRBD2. V dropped 7 bases and J dropped 4; count of bases not matched to a gene: 4. CDR3 length: 13 amino acids. The germline gives CDR1 SGDLS, CDR2 YYNGEE. CDR3 in amino acids: CASLASGTGELFF. In nucleotides, the CDR3 is TGTGCCAGCCTGGCTAGCGGCACCGGGGAGCTGTTTTTT. The entire variable domain, with the rest obtained from reference TRBV9 and TRBJ2-2, is as follows: DSGVTQTPKHLITATGQRVTLRCSPRSGDLSVYWYQQSLDQGLQFLIQYYNGEERAKGNILERFSAQQFPDLHSELNLSSLELGDSALYFCASLASGTGELFFGEGSRLTVL.

The chain uses TRBV7-2 and TRBJ2-3, with D perhaps matching TRBD2 (7 bases). Deletions cut 3 bases from V and 4 bases from J, with 14 bases between. Germline V gives CDR1 SGHTA, CDR2 FQGNSA. This CDR3 region has 15 residues. CDR3 amino acids: CASSFAGAGPDTQYF. CDR3 DNA sequence: TGTGCCAGCAGCTTCGCGGGGGCCGGGCCAGATACGCAGTATTTT.

The chain employs TRBV27 and TRBJ2-7, with 8 positions matching TRBD1. V lost 7 bases, J lost 6 bases, and 11 bases stayed unmatched. Germline CDR1 is MNHEY and CDR2 is SMNVEV (reference sequence). This CDR3 spans 14 amino acids. The CDR3 is CASKPGQGLGEQYF. The CDR3 nucleotides are TGTGCCAGCAAGCCCGGACAGGGCCTTGGCGAGCAGTACTTC.

The chain couples TRBV4-2 to TRBJ1-4; D possibly corresponds to TRBD1 (5 bases). This CDR3 has 15 amino acids. V was trimmed by 0 bases and J by 4 bases, leaving 9 bases between them. Per the germline V gene, CDR1 is LGHNA and CDR2 is YNFKEQ. Written as DNA, the CDR3 is TGTGCCAGCAGCCAAGAACCAGGGTATAATGAAAAACTGTTTTTT. Translated: CASSQEPGYNEKLFF.

This clone was seen once. This chain connects TRBV4-3 to TRBJ1-6; TRBD1 agrees at 9 bases. Trimming removed 0 bases from V and 9 bases from J; junction bases left unmatched: 6. CDR3 length equals 16 residues. Germline loops: CDR1 LGHNA, CDR2 YSLEER. The CDR3 sequence: CASSQERGQGGSPLHF. Written as DNA, the CDR3 is TGCGCCAGCAGCCAAGAACGGGGACAGGGAGGTTCACCCCTCCACTTT.

This chain joins TRBV2 and TRBJ1-5; D remains unclear. Germline V gene data show CDR1 as SNHLY and CDR2 as FYNNEI. Deletions cut 0 bases from V and 2 bases from J, with 11 bases between. The CDR3 is 16 residues long. The CDR3 DNA sequence: TGTGCCAGCAGTGAAGCGCTTTCCACGGGCAATCAGCCCCAGCATTTT. Amino acid sequence: CASSEALSTGNQPQHF.

The rearrangement joins TRBV4-1 to TRBJ2-2; D is undetermined. The V end lost 4 bases, the J end lost 5 bases, and 14 bases lay between the germline ends. CDR1 and CDR2 (germline): MGHRA, YSYEKL. This CDR3 spans 15 amino acids. CDR3 in amino acids: CASSRLSPLTGELFF. DNA of the CDR3: TGCGCCAGCAGCCGACTCTCACCGTTGACCGGGGAGCTGTTTTTT.

The chain links TRBV28 to TRBJ2-5; TRBD2 agrees at 8 bases. The CDR3 is 15 residues long. CDR1 and CDR2 from the germline V gene are MDHEN and SYDVKM. Trimming at V came to 5 bases and at J to 1 base, leaving 6 bases not matched to a gene. CDR3 residues: CASSPLAETQETQYF. CDR3 nucleotides: TGTGCCAGCAGTCCACTAGCGGAAACCCAAGAGACCCAGTACTTC.

The DNA for the CDR3 is TGCGCCAGCAGCCAAGATTCCGAAGAGACCCAGTACTTC. Translated, it gives CASSQDSEETQYF. This sequence joins TRBV4-3 and TRBJ2-5; unclear D gene. Trimming removed 0 bases from V and 3 bases from J, with 5 bases in between. Germline V gene sequence: CDR1 LGHNA, CDR2 YSLEER. The CDR3 is made up of 13 amino acids.

The chain joins TRBV4-1 to TRBJ2-3; possibly TRBD2 for D (7 bases). Trimming took off 1 base at V and 1 base at J, with 15 bases between the two ends. CDR3 length: 17 residues. CDR1 and CDR2 (germline): MGHRA, YSYEKL. The CDR3 DNA sequence: TGCGCCAGCAGCCAAGGGGGGTGGGGGGGGCGCACAGATACGCAGTATTTT. Its translation is CASSQGGWGGRTDTQYF.

CDR3 DNA: TGTGCCAGCAGCTCTCGGACAGGGAGCTCCTACAATGAGCAGTTCTTC. It is translated as CASSSRTGSSYNEQFF. The gene calls are TRBV7-9 and TRBJ2-1; 8 bases are a match to TRBD1. V lost 4 bases, J lost 0 bases, and 5 bases stayed unmatched. Germline V gene sequence: CDR1 SEHNR, CDR2 FQNEAQ (reference sequence). The CDR3 totals 16 residues.

A single count supports this clone. This chain links TRBV7-6 with TRBJ2-5; 13 nucleotides match TRBD2. Germline V gene data show CDR1 as SGHVS and CDR2 as FNYEAQ. The CDR3 totals 16 residues. J gave up 5 bases and V 2 bases, and 5 bases lay outside the gene matches. The CDR3 region has the DNA TGTGCCAGCAGCTTAACGACTAGCGGGGGGAGGGAGACCCAGTACTTC. Its protein product is CASSLTTSGGRETQYF.

There are a few counts of this clone. The V gene is TRBV4-3, the J gene TRBJ1-1; weak D call: TRBD1 (6 bases). The CDR3 is 17 amino acids. Germline V lookup: CDR1 LGHNA, CDR2 YSLEER. V lost 1 base to trimming and J lost 3 bases, with 18 bases between them. The CDR3, as DNA: TGCGCCAGCAGCCAAGTGGGCAGGGGATTCCGGGACACTGAAGCTTTCTTT. This encodes CASSQVGRGFRDTEAFF.

J is TRBJ2-7 and V is TRBV5-1, with 9 nucleotides matching TRBD1. With 0 bases clipped from V and 4 bases from J, the junction kept 2 bases outside the gene matches. This CDR3 is 14 amino acids long. CDR1 is SGHRS, CDR2 YFSETQ, per germline. CDR3 sequence (DNA): TGCGCCAGCAGCTTGGGGGGACAGGGATACGAGCAGTACTTC. Protein sequence: CASSLGGQGYEQYF.

The count of this clone is one. This chain connects TRBV7-9 to TRBJ1-5, with D unresolved. Germline V CDR1 and CDR2: SEHNR, FQNEAQ (reference sequence). CDR3 length: 12 residues. V was shortened by 10 bases and J by 2 bases, with 9 bases between the two germline ends. The CDR3 loop reads CATGQGNQPQHF. In DNA form, the CDR3 reads TGTGCCACAGGTCAGGGCAATCAGCCCCAGCATTTT.

The CDR3 DNA reads TGTGCCAGCAGCTGGACTAGCGGGAGTTCCTACGAGCAGTACTTC. Translation gives CASSWTSGSSYEQYF. V is TRBV7-2 and J is TRBJ2-7; 13 nucleotides agree with TRBD2. The germline gives CDR1 SGHTA, CDR2 FQGNSA. This CDR3 region has 15 residues. V trimming: 4 bases; J trimming: 1 base; junction bases outside the gene matches: 1.

CDR3 in amino acids: CAWSRTGYEQYF. DNA for the CDR3: TGTGCCTGGAGTAGGACAGGCTACGAGCAGTACTTC. V and J are TRBV30 and TRBJ2-7, with 7 bases lining up with TRBD1. The germline gives CDR1 GTSNPN, CDR2 SVGIG (reference sequence). Germline trimming cut 2 bases from V and 3 bases from J; bases unmatched to any gene: 1. The length of the CDR3 is 12 residues.

The V call is TRBV6-1, the J call TRBJ1-3; D gene uncertain. CDR3 length: 15 residues. CDR1 and CDR2 from the germline V gene are MNHNS and SASEGT. V was shortened by 2 bases and J by 2 bases, with 10 bases between the two germline ends. CDR3 coding DNA: TGTGCCAGCAGTGAACATGGGCTGGCTGGAAACACCATATATTTT. Protein sequence: CASSEHGLAGNTIYF.

V gene TRBV14 combines with J gene TRBJ1-2; 11 bases are a match to TRBD1. This CDR3 region has 17 residues. The germline gives CDR1 SGHDN, CDR2 FVKESK. V was clipped by 4 bases and J by 2 bases; unmatched bases: 9. In DNA, the CDR3 is TGTGCCAGCAGCCCACTTTTGAGGACAGGGGGCAACTATGGCTACACCTTC. It translates to CASSPLLRTGGNYGYTF.

This clone is a singleton in its sample. This sequence joins TRBV9 and TRBJ1-1; tentatively, D is TRBD1 (5 bases). Trimming pared 0 bases from V and 5 bases from J, leaving 11 bases between. This CDR3 is built from 14 residues. The germline CDR1 and CDR2 sequences are SGDLS and YYNGEE. The CDR3 nucleotides read TGTGCCAGCAGCGTAGGGGGCTCTAGGACTGAAGCTTTCTTT. Its translation is CASSVGGSRTEAFF.

The genes are TRBV7-2 and TRBJ2-7; the match to TRBD1 covers 10 bases. The trim removed 3 bases at V and 3 bases at J, leaving 5 bases unmatched. The CDR3 extends over 15 amino acids. Germline values: CDR1 SGHTA, CDR2 FQGNSA. The CDR3 loop is CASSFGTGAIYEQYF. The CDR3 bases are TGTGCCAGCAGCTTCGGGACAGGGGCTATCTACGAGCAGTACTTC.

The CDR3 is CASSPRGGGNQPQHF. CDR3 sequence (DNA): TGTGCCAGCAGCCCCAGGGGCGGAGGCAATCAGCCCCAGCATTTT. J is TRBJ1-5 and V is TRBV7-4; possible D gene TRBD1, 6 bases. The CDR3 is made up of 15 amino acids. CDR1 and CDR2 from the germline V gene are SGHVT and SQSDAQ. With 5 bases removed from V and 2 bases from J, the gap between germline ends came to 13 bases.

V usage is TRBV29-1 and J usage is TRBJ2-5; D unclear. Germline CDR1 and CDR2: SQVTM and ANQGSEA. V gave up 3 bases and J gave up 1 base, with 3 bases separating them. The CDR3 runs to 11 residues. The CDR3 DNA follows: TGCAGCGTTGACAGCCAAGAGACCCAGTACTTC. Protein sequence: CSVDSQETQYF.

V gene TRBV27 combines with J gene TRBJ2-7; 9 bases align to TRBD2. Per germline, CDR1 MNHEY and CDR2 SMNVEV (reference sequence). The CDR3 consists of 14 residues. Trimming removed 3 bases from V and 0 bases from J; junction bases left unmatched: 0. The DNA for the CDR3 is TGTGCCAGCAGTTTTAGCGGGAGCTCCTACGAGCAGTACTTC. Its protein is CASSFSGSSYEQYF.

In DNA form, the CDR3 reads TGTGCCAGCAGCGTCGAGGGGGTGAACACTGAAGCTTTCTTT. The encoded protein is CASSVEGVNTEAFF. The V call is TRBV9, the J call TRBJ1-1; the D gene is possibly TRBD1 (6 bases). V was shortened by 2 bases and J by 0 bases, with 8 bases between the two germline ends. Looked up from germline, CDR1 is SGDLS and CDR2 is YYNGEE. The CDR3 sequence is 14 residues long.

This rearrangement joins TRBV9 to TRBJ2-1; 7 bases map to TRBD2. J gave up 8 bases and V 0 bases, and 2 bases lay outside the gene matches. The CDR3 consists of 13 residues. The germline V gene has CDR1 SGDLS and CDR2 YYNGEE. For the CDR3, the DNA is TGTGCCAGCAGCGTAGTAGCGGGTTATGAGCAGTTCTTC. Translating it yields CASSVVAGYEQFF.

Worth noting for this clone: Within the sample, other DNA sequences also encode this same CDR3. The chain couples TRBV2 to TRBJ2-7, with a possible D match to TRBD1 (6 bases). CDR3 length: 15 residues. V lost 3 bases to trimming and J lost 3 bases, with 15 bases between them. Germline CDR1 reads SNHLY; CDR2 reads FYNNEI. CDR3 region: CASSELTGPFYEQYF. CDR3 coding DNA: TGTGCCAGCAGTGAGTTGACAGGCCCCTTCTACGAGCAGTACTTC.